The 18 T cell receptor beta chains given below trace back to one sample, sequenced in a study of T cell responses to AZD1222 COVID-19 vaccine. Sequencing used immunoSEQ multiplex PCR; TCRdb keeps in-frame clones, though not all of them. The table includes some 84,000 clones, approximately 90% detected once. Sequencing used peripheral blood, obtained 28 days after the second AZD1222 dose. The receptors were sampled from an adult who received the AZD1222 COVID-19 vaccine.

This clone occurred a few times. The chain has TRBV7-3 and TRBJ1-1, with D possibly being TRBD1 (6 bases). This CDR3 is 16 amino acids long. Germline V gene data show CDR1 as SGHTA and CDR2 as FQGTGA. Trimming removed 2 bases at V and 3 bases at J, with 16 bases between. The CDR3 protein is CASSLVGQGLDTEAFF. CDR3 coding DNA: TGTGCCAGCAGCTTAGTGGGGCAGGGGTTAGACACTGAAGCTTTCTTT.

This sequence joins TRBV28 and TRBJ1-4; a possible D gene is TRBD1 (5 bases). Germline V CDR1 and CDR2: MDHEN, SYDVKM. V was pared by 5 bases and J by 6 bases, with 16 bases between. The CDR3 extends over 15 amino acids. CDR3 nucleotides: TGTGCCAGCAGTCTCCCCCAGGGTGTGCATGAAAAACTGTTTTTT. Its protein product is CASSLPQGVHEKLFF.

The chain employs TRBV10-3 and TRBJ2-1; either TRBD1 or TRBD2 may supply D (7 bases each). V lost 2 bases to trimming and J lost 15 bases, with 17 bases between them. This CDR3 region has 13 residues. Germline V lookup: CDR1 ENHRY, CDR2 SYGVKD. Here the CDR3 reads CAISEIGRTGPFF. CDR3 in DNA: TGTGCCATCAGTGAGATCGGGAGGACAGGACCGTTCTTC.

The chain joins TRBV27 to TRBJ1-6; a possible D gene is TRBD1 (5 bases). The ends were cut back, 0 bases at V and 10 bases at J, with 13 bases in the middle. The germline V gene encodes CDR1 MNHEY and CDR2 SMNVEV (reference sequence). This CDR3 contains 15 residues. The CDR3: CASSLSMAGHSPLHF. The DNA for the CDR3 is TGTGCCAGCAGTTTATCGATGGCGGGGCACTCACCCCTCCACTTT.

The CDR3 DNA reads TGTGCCAGCAGCTTGTATGCATCCATTCGGGAGACCCAGTACTTC. Protein sequence: CASSLYASIRETQYF. The V gene is TRBV5-8, the J gene TRBJ2-5; D ambiguous. CDR1 is SGHTS and CDR2 is YDEGEE in the germline V gene. Between the trimmed V and J ends, which lost 1 base and 5 bases, there was a span of 15 bases. The CDR3 extends over 15 amino acids.

This chain joins TRBV6-5 and TRBJ1-4, with unresolved D. The germline V and J ends were trimmed by 2 bases and 0 bases, with 10 bases remaining between them. CDR3 length equals 16 residues. Germline CDR1 and CDR2: MNHEY and SVGAGI. The CDR3 protein is CASSYHPQTTNEKLFF. The CDR3 DNA follows: TGTGCCAGCAGTTACCACCCCCAGACAACTAATGAAAAACTGTTTTTT.

This chain uses TRBV7-2 with TRBJ2-1; 7 bases map to TRBD2. Germline CDR1 and CDR2: SGHTA and FQGNSA. After removal of 6 bases from V and 7 bases from J, the junction contained 9 bases not matched to a gene. CDR3 length: 14 residues. The chain's CDR3 is CASRNNGEGNEQFF. The DNA for the CDR3 is TGTGCCAGCAGAAATAACGGGGAGGGGAATGAGCAGTTCTTC.

V gene TRBV4-2 combines with J gene TRBJ1-1; 12 bases are a match to TRBD1. The CDR3 sequence is 19 residues long. V shed 4 bases, J shed 5 bases, and the junction held 17 bases outside the gene matches. Per germline, CDR1 LGHNA and CDR2 YNFKEQ. The CDR3 spells CASSPERAGTGGLFTEAFF. CDR3 DNA: TGTGCCAGCAGCCCGGAACGAGCCGGGACAGGGGGCTTATTTACTGAAGCTTTCTTT.

Only a few counts were recorded for this clone. In the same sample, other DNA sequences code for this CDR3. The V and J genes are TRBV5-1 and TRBJ2-7; D call uncertain. V gave up 4 bases and J gave up 0 bases, with 11 bases separating them. Germline V CDR1 and CDR2: SGHRS, YFSETQ. The CDR3 extends over 14 amino acids. The chain's CDR3 is CASSLPSSSYEQYF. In DNA form, the CDR3 reads TGCGCCAGCAGCCTACCTTCCAGCTCCTACGAGCAGTACTTC.

The V call is TRBV19, the J call TRBJ1-6, with D hard to call. The ends were cut back, 1 base at V and 9 bases at J, with 22 bases in the middle. The CDR3 runs 18 residues. Germline assignment: CDR1 LNHDA and CDR2 SQIVND (reference sequence). In nucleotides, the CDR3 is TGTGCCAGTAGTATAGCTTTGGTGGACCGGACCTCTGGTTCACCCCTCCACTTT. Amino acid sequence: CASSIALVDRTSGSPLHF.

The chain joins TRBV6-5 to TRBJ2-3, with 11 bases fitting TRBD2. Germline V gene data show CDR1 as MNHEY and CDR2 as SVGAGI. The CDR3 loop spans 16 amino acids. V was clipped by 3 bases and J by 5 bases; unmatched bases: 7. The CDR3 sequence is CASSYRLAGGIDTQYF. The DNA of the CDR3 is TGTGCCAGCAGTTATCGCCTAGCGGGGGGAATAGATACGCAGTATTTT.

CDR3: CASSQDDRVSYNEQFF. In nucleotides, the CDR3 is TGCGCCAGCAGCCAAGATGACAGGGTCTCCTACAATGAGCAGTTCTTC. The chain links TRBV4-1 to TRBJ2-1, with 7 bases aligning to TRBD1. The CDR3 runs to 16 residues. Germline trimming cut 0 bases from V and 0 bases from J; bases unmatched to any gene: 2. Germline V gene data show CDR1 as MGHRA and CDR2 as YSYEKL.

The table lists this clone with a count of one. The V call is TRBV6-5, the J call TRBJ1-2; D is perhaps TRBD1 (5 bases). CDR1 is MNHEY, CDR2 SVGAGI, per germline. The germline V and J ends were trimmed by 1 base and 8 bases, with 14 bases remaining between them. The CDR3 extends over 14 amino acids. CDR3 DNA sequence: TGTGCCAGCAGTTACTGGGACTTTAGGGAAGGCTACACCTTC. This encodes CASSYWDFREGYTF.

The chain has TRBV12-5 and TRBJ1-1; D possibly corresponds to TRBD1 (5 bases). CDR3 length equals 15 residues. Germline V CDR1 and CDR2: LGHNT, FRNRAP. V lost 6 bases and J 5 bases, leaving 19 bases between the germline ends. CDR3: CASGLRWGVGTEAFF. The CDR3 nucleotides are TGTGCTAGTGGCTTACGATGGGGGGTGGGGACTGAAGCTTTCTTT.

This chain uses TRBV3-1 (or the pseudogene TRBV3-2) with TRBJ2-1, with D uncertain. The ends were cut back, 4 bases at V and 6 bases at J, with 10 bases in the middle. The CDR3 is 13 amino acids. Germline lookup yields CDR1 LGHDT and CDR2 YNNKEL (reference sequence). The CDR3 DNA follows: TGTGCCAGCAGCCGGAGTCAAGCCAATGAGCAGTTCTTC. It is translated as CASSRSQANEQFF.

The chain is built from TRBV9 and TRBJ1-1; TRBD1 aligns across 9 bases. This CDR3 region has 15 residues. Germline CDR1 is SGDLS and CDR2 is YYNGEE. With V trimmed by 4 bases and J by 2 bases, 6 bases remained unmatched. The CDR3 loop reads CASSFRDRENTEAFF. The CDR3 nucleotides are TGTGCCAGCAGCTTCCGGGACAGGGAAAACACTGAAGCTTTCTTT.

This chain links TRBV28 with TRBJ1-2; D remains ambiguous. The CDR3 runs 14 residues. Between the trimmed V and J ends, which lost 5 bases and 5 bases, there was a span of 15 bases. Germline V gives CDR1 MDHEN, CDR2 SYDVKM. CDR3 sequence: CASSGGFRDYGYTF. DNA of the CDR3: TGTGCCAGCAGTGGAGGGTTCCGTGATTATGGCTACACCTTC.

This CDR3 reads CASSQERDPGETQYF. The CDR3 DNA reads TGTGCCAGCAGCCAAGAACGGGACCCAGGGGAGACCCAGTACTTC. The chain couples TRBV14 to TRBJ2-5; D tentatively fits TRBD1 or TRBD2 (5 bases each). Germline loops: CDR1 SGHDN, CDR2 FVKESK. Trimming left V 0 bases short and J 5 bases short, with 13 bases between. This CDR3 comprises 15 residues.